The 23 T cell receptor beta chains below all came from one sample that was sequenced in a study of blood T cells in healthy people across ages. It was with a sample-barcoded 5' primer and a J-beta primer mix that a second PCR of about 7 to 12 cycles was run. TCRdb re-called the 5' RACE reads with MiXCR, one entry per CDR3 protein. This sample has about 800,000 distinct CDR3 sequences, with roughly 25% found just once. This same sample was also taken into another study, of T cells of mothers and their children.

Sequencing was carried out using blood. These receptor sequences come from a boy aged 10-17 years in good health.

There are a few counts of this clonotype. The rearrangement links TRBV27 to TRBJ2-1; 8 bases line up with TRBD2. Looked up from germline, CDR1 is MNHEY and CDR2 is SMNVEV (reference sequence). V gave up 0 bases and J gave up 13 bases; unmatched junction bases: 11. CDR3 length: 15 amino acids. CDR3 in DNA: TGTGCCAGCAGTTTATCCCTCGGACTAGCAGACCTTCAGTTCTTC. Protein sequence: CASSLSLGLADLQFF.

Only a few counts were recorded for this clonotype. This chain links TRBV27 with TRBJ1-5; D perhaps matches TRBD1 (6 bases). The CDR3 sequence is 16 residues long. V shed 4 bases and J shed 0 bases, with 13 bases lying between them. Looked up from germline, CDR1 is MNHEY and CDR2 is SMNVEV (reference sequence). The chain's CDR3 is CASSSLQGFSNQPQHF. The CDR3 DNA is TGTGCCAGCAGTTCGTTACAGGGCTTTAGCAATCAGCCCCAGCATTTT.

This clonotype was counted a few times. The chain carries TRBV4-3 and TRBJ2-5; no reliable D call. Germline V gene data show CDR1 as LGHNA and CDR2 as YSLEER. CDR3 length: 14 residues. V was pared by 1 base and J by 1 base, with 7 bases between. This chain's CDR3 is CASSQVGTQETQYF. CDR3 sequence (DNA): TGCGCCAGCAGCCAAGTGGGCACCCAAGAGACCCAGTACTTC.

J is TRBJ2-1 and V is TRBV6-1; unclear D gene. Germline V lookup: CDR1 MNHNS, CDR2 SASEGT. The CDR3 runs 14 residues. The V end lost 6 bases, the J end lost 4 bases, and 13 bases lay between the germline ends. The CDR3: CASSPLRQYNEQFF. CDR3 sequence (DNA): TGTGCCAGCAGCCCCCTCCGACAATACAATGAGCAGTTCTTC.

The V call is TRBV5-1, the J call TRBJ2-5; a possible D gene is TRBD2 (5 bases). The DNA end favors TRBJ2-7, so the J call may be wrong. CDR3 length: 15 residues. Germline V gives CDR1 SGHRS, CDR2 YFSETQ. The CDR3 is CASSPVSGTSYEQYF. CDR3 coding DNA: TGCGCCAGCAGTCCGGTGAGCGGAACTTCCTACGAGCAGTACTTC.

The genes are TRBV29-1 and TRBJ2-5; the match to TRBD1 covers 11 bases. The DNA matches TRBJ2-7 better at its end, which makes the J call doubtful. The CDR3 contains 14 residues. The germline gives CDR1 SQVTM, CDR2 ANQGSEA. In nucleotides, the CDR3 is TGCAGCGTTGTTCCCCGGGACAGGGGGTACGAGCAGTACTTC. This encodes CSVVPRDRGYEQYF.

This clonotype was seen more than once but under ten times. The rearrangement uses TRBV28 and TRBJ2-7, with D possibly called TRBD1 or TRBD2 (5 bases each). Germline V gene data show CDR1 as MDHEN and CDR2 as SYDVKM. V was clipped by 5 bases and J by 0 bases, with 11 bases between them. There are 14 residues in the CDR3. The CDR3 is CASSRTGLSYEQYF. CDR3 bases: TGTGCCAGCAGTCGAACAGGACTCTCCTACGAGCAGTACTTC.

Of note for this clonotype: Because the CDR3's place on the DNA is in doubt, the DNA is left out and the CDR3 is given as listed by TCRdb. The chain combines TRBV18 with TRBJ2-3; no check of the table's D call, TRBD1, against the DNA was made. In germline, CDR1 is KGHSH, CDR2 LQKENI. The CDR3 spans 14 residues, counting both ends. This CDR3 reads CASSPSGRGDTQYF.

The chain combines TRBV19 with TRBJ2-5; D remains ambiguous. CDR3 length: 9 residues. V was clipped by 9 bases and J by 7 bases, with 6 bases between them. The germline V gene has CDR1 LNHDA and CDR2 SQIVND (reference sequence). The CDR3 sequence: CASLGTQYF. CDR3 bases: TGTGCCAGCCTTGGGACCCAGTACTTC.

This clonotype was counted a few times. This chain joins TRBV29-1 and TRBJ2-5, with D uncertain. The J call is in doubt because the DNA end fits TRBJ2-1 better. CDR3 length: 13 amino acids. The germline V gene has CDR1 SQVTM and CDR2 ANQGSEA. In DNA, the CDR3 is TGCAGCGTTGAAGTCGCGTTAGGCACTGAGCAGTTCTTC. Protein product: CSVEVALGTEQFF.

This chain joins TRBV11-2 and TRBJ1-4; possible D gene TRBD1, 5 bases. Deletions cut 2 bases from V and 8 bases from J, with 18 bases between. Germline values: CDR1 SGHAT, CDR2 FQNNGV. The CDR3 totals 16 residues. This chain's CDR3 is CASSLFGGAREEKLFF. In nucleotides, the CDR3 is TGTGCCAGCAGCTTATTCGGCGGGGCTCGGGAGGAAAAACTGTTTTTT.

The chain recombines TRBV7-9 with TRBJ2-1, with TRBD2 matching 9 bases. The CDR3 sequence is 16 residues long. The junction had 6 bases not matched to a gene; V was cut back by 0 bases and J by 6 bases. Germline lookup yields CDR1 SEHNR and CDR2 FQNEAQ (reference sequence). The CDR3: CASSLARLAGSNEQFF. In DNA, the CDR3 is TGTGCCAGCAGCTTAGCGCGGCTAGCGGGATCCAATGAGCAGTTCTTC.

The rearrangement uses TRBV10-3 and TRBJ2-5, with D possibly being TRBD2 (5 bases). The CDR3 length is 14 residues. Germline V gene data show CDR1 as ENHRY and CDR2 as SYGVKD. V lost 6 bases to trimming and J lost 0 bases, with 11 bases between them. The CDR3 DNA sequence: TGTGCCATCAGCGGGGAGCTCAACCAAGAGACCCAGTACTTC. Translating it yields CAISGELNQETQYF.

As DNA, the CDR3 is TGCGCCAGCAGCCAAGATGTTACGGACATTCAGTACTTC. It yields the protein CASSQDVTDIQYF. The chain has TRBV4-3 and TRBJ2-4; D is unclear. This CDR3 spans 13 amino acids. The germline CDR1 and CDR2 sequences are LGHNA and YSLEER. The V end was cut by 0 bases, the J end by 8 bases, with 8 bases between.

J is TRBJ1-2 and V is TRBV7-9; TRBD1 agrees at 8 bases. CDR3 length equals 13 residues. Germline V gene lookup returns CDR1 SEHNR and CDR2 FQNEAQ (reference sequence). Losses at the gene ends were 5 bases for V and 5 bases for J; bases not matched to a gene: 4. The CDR3 nucleotides read TGTGCCAGCAGCAATGGGACAGGTTATGGCTACACCTTC. Translated, it gives CASSNGTGYGYTF.

This clonotype was picked up a small number of times. The chain carries TRBV7-9 and TRBJ2-3; 11 nucleotides match TRBD2. The ends lost 2 bases at V and 2 bases at J; junction bases unmatched: 6. The length of the CDR3 is 17 residues. Looked up from germline, CDR1 is SEHNR and CDR2 is FQNEAQ (reference sequence). The DNA of the CDR3 is TGTGCCAGCAGCTTACCCCCGGGACTAGCGGACACAGATACGCAGTATTTT. Protein: CASSLPPGLADTDTQYF.

V usage is TRBV7-3 and J usage is TRBJ2-5; 7 nucleotides align to TRBD2. This CDR3 has 17 residues. Germline assignment: CDR1 SGHTA and CDR2 FQGTGA. The ends lost 1 base at V and 10 bases at J; junction bases unmatched: 18. CDR3 in DNA: TGTGCCAGCAGCTTAAATATGGCGGGGGAGCCACCCGGAGGCCAGTACTTC. This codes for CASSLNMAGEPPGGQYF.

The chain recombines TRBV5-1 with TRBJ2-3; D is tentatively TRBD1 or TRBD2 (6 bases each). This CDR3 is built from 15 residues. The germline gives CDR1 SGHRS, CDR2 YFSETQ. Deletions cut 3 bases from V and 3 bases from J, with 14 bases between. Here the CDR3 reads CASSSGAALTDTQYF. The CDR3 region has the DNA TGCGCCAGCAGCTCGGGGGCCGCTTTGACAGATACGCAGTATTTT.

This chain connects TRBV2 to TRBJ1-5, with D unresolved. The germline V gene encodes CDR1 SNHLY and CDR2 FYNNEI. Trimming removed 6 bases from V and 2 bases from J, with 5 bases in between. The CDR3 has 12 amino acids. The CDR3 DNA is TGTGCCAGCAGATCAGGCAATCAGCCCCAGCATTTT. As protein: CASRSGNQPQHF.

This clonotype occurred a few times. The chain recombines TRBV7-2 with TRBJ1-1, with D maybe TRBD1 (5 bases). Germline V gene sequence: CDR1 SGHTA, CDR2 FQGNSA. V gave up 5 bases and J gave up 0 bases, with 19 bases separating them. The CDR3 loop spans 17 amino acids. Here the CDR3 reads CASSPQVFRDMNTEAFF. The CDR3 DNA sequence: TGTGCCAGCAGCCCACAGGTTTTCAGGGATATGAACACTGAAGCTTTCTTT.

This clonotype was detected only a few times. The chain recombines TRBV7-3 with TRBJ2-2; D may be TRBD2 (5 bases). V lost 1 base, J lost 1 base, and 10 bases lay in between. The germline CDR1 and CDR2 sequences are SGHTA and FQGTGA. The CDR3 is 16 amino acids. CDR3 in DNA: TGTGCCAGCAGCTTAAGAGGACTTGAGAACACCGGGGAGCTGTTTTTT. Its protein product is CASSLRGLENTGELFF. Together with reference TRBV7-3 and TRBJ2-2, the CDR3 gives the full variable domain: GAGVSQTPSNKVTEKGKYVELRCDPISGHTALYWYRQSLGQGPEFLIYFQGTGAADDSGLPNDRFFAVRPEGSVSTLKIQRTERGDSAVYLCASSLRGLENTGELFFGEGSRLTVL.

This chain uses TRBV12-3 or TRBV12-4 with TRBJ1-3; D might be TRBD1 (5 bases). The CDR3 sequence is 16 residues long. V was pared by 9 bases and J by 0 bases, with 18 bases between. The CDR3 nucleotides are TGTGCCAGTTCCTCCCCCTGGGGGACCTCTGGAAACACCATATATTTT. As protein: CASSSPWGTSGNTIYF.

The chain has TRBV27 and TRBJ1-4, with a weak D call TRBD1 (6 bases). The CDR3 consists of 17 residues. Per germline, CDR1 MNHEY and CDR2 SMNVEV (reference sequence). Trimming removed 5 bases at V and 4 bases at J, with 20 bases between. The CDR3 nucleotides read TGTGCCAGCAGTGAGACGGGACGGGGGGCCGGTAATGAAAAACTGTTTTTT. Its protein is CASSETGRGAGNEKLFF.